This T cell receptor beta chain was obtained from a study of OX40 agonist ivuxolimab in advanced cancers. Study context: Two cutaneous melanoma patients and one hepatocellular carcinoma patient, three in all, had partial responses. Study conclusions and caveats: In the 0.1 to 3.0 mg/kg range, CD4+ and CD8+ blood T cells had expanded clonally by week 6.

The length of the CDR3 is 14 residues. Germline values: CDR1 LGHNT, CDR2 FRNRAP. V gave up 4 bases and J gave up 9 bases; unmatched junction bases: 10. Data came from immunoSEQ multiplex PCR; TCRdb stores just in-frame clones and leaves some out. The sample comprises 81,000 or so clones, 75% to 95% of which are singletons, and roughly 8.7% rests with the top ten. Details on this clone: Antigen unknown.

A history of autoimmune disease or systemic immunosuppression excluded patients. The J gene is TRBJ1-2, the V gene TRBV12-5, with 8 bases fitting TRBD1. This TCR derives from an adult with an advanced solid tumor such as melanoma, head and neck, liver or kidney cancer. This specimen was CD4+ or CD8+ T cells sorted from blood, taken in a trial of the OX40 agonist ivuxolimab. The chain's CDR3 is CASGSLSGGSSYTF. The CDR3 DNA sequence: TGTGCTAGTGGTTCCCTCTCAGGGGGCTCCAGCTACACCTTC.